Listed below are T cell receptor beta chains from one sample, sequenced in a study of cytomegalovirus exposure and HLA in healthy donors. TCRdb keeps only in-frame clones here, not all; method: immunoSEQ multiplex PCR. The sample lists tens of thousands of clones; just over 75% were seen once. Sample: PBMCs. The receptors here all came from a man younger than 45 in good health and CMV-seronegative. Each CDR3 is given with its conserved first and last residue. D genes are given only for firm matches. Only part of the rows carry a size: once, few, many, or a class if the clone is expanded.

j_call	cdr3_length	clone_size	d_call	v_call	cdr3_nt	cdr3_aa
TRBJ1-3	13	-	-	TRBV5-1	TGCGCCAGCAGCGCGATACAGGGAAACACCATATATTTT	CASSAIQGNTIYF
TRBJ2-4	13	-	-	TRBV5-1	TGCGCCAGCAGCTTGGAACTTCAAAACATTCAGTACTTC	CASSLELQNIQYF
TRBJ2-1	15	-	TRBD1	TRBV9	TGTGCCAGCAGCCCCGGGACAGGTAGCGTGAATGAGCAGTTCTTC	CASSPGTGSVNEQFF
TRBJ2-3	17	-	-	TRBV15	TGTGCCACCAGCAGAGTCGGTGGCGGGGGCAGCACAGATACGCAGTATTTT	CATSRVGGGGSTDTQYF
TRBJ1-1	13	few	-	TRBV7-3	TGTGCCAGCAGCCCAGTGCGGGGCACTGAAGCTTTCTTT	CASSPVRGTEAFF
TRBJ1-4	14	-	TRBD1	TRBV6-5	TGTGCCAGCAGTGCAGGGACAGCTATCGGAAAACTGTTTTTT	CASSAGTAIGKLFF
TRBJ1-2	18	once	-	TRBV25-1	TGTGCCAGCAGTGAATTCGAGGGGGTTCGACAGGATAGGTATGGCTACACCTTC	CASSEFEGVRQDRYGYTF
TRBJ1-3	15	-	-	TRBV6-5	TGTGCCAGCAGTCAGACAGGATTTTGGAGGAACACCATATATTTT	CASSQTGFWRNTIYF
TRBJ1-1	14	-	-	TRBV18	TGTGCCAGCTCACCAGAGTCGGGTCTCACTGAAGCTTTCTTT	CASSPESGLTEAFF
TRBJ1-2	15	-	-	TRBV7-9	TGTGCCAGCAGCTTAGCTCTAACGGGAGGAAATGGCTACACCTTC	CASSLALTGGNGYTF
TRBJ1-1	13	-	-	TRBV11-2	TGTGCCAGCAGCTTTAGCCTTCGGGCTGAAGCTTTCTTT	CASSFSLRAEAFF
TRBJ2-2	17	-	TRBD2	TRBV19	TGTGCCAGTAGTCCACTAAGGACTAGCGGGAACACCGGGGAGCTGTTTTTT	CASSPLRTSGNTGELFF
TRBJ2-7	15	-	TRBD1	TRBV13	TGTGCCAGCAGCTCGGACAGGGAAATCGGGCACGAGCAGTACTTC	CASSSDREIGHEQYF
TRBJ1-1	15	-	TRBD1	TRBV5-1	TGCGCCAGCAGCCTACAGGGGGCTGAAGAAACTGAAGCTTTCTTT	CASSLQGAEETEAFF
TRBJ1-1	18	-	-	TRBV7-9	TGTGCCAGTCACAGTAAGGGGTCCGGCTCGTTCATGAACACTGAAGCTTTCTTT	CASHSKGSGSFMNTEAFF
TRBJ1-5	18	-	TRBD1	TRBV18	TGTGCCAGCTCACCTCCGGGACAGGGGATTATAGGCAATCAGCCCCAGCATTTT	CASSPPGQGIIGNQPQHF